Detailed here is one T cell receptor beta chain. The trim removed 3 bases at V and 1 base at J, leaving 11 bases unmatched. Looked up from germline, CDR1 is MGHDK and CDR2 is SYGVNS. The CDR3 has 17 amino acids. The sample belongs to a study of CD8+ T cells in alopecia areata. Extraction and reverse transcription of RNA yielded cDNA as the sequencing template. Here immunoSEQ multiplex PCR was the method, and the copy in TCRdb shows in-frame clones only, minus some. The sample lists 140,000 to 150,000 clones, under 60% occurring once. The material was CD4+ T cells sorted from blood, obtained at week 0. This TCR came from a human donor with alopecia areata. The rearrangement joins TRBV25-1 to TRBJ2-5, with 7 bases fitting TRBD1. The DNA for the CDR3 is TGTGCCAGCAGTGACCCCGTGCGACAGGGAACCCAAGAGACCCAGTACTTC. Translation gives CASSDPVRQGTQETQYF.